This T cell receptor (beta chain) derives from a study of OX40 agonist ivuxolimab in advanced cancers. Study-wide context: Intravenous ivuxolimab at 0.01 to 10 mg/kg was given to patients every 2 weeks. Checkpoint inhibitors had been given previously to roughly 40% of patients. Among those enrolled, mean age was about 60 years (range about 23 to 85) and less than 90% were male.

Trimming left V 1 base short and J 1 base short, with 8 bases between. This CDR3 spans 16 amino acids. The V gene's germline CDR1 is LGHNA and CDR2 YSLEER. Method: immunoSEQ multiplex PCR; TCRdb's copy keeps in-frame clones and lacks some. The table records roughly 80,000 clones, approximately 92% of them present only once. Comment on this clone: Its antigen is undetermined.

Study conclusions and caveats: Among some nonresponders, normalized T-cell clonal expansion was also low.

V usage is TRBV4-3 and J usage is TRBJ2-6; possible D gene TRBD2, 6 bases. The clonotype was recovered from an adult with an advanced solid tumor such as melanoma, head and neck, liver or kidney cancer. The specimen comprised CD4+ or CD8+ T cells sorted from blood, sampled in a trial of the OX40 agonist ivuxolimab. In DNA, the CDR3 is TGCGCCAGCAGCCAAGCCGGGGGATCTGGGGCCAACGTCCTGACTTTC. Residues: CASSQAGGSGANVLTF.